This T cell receptor beta chain was sequenced in a study of blood T cell repertoires in COVID-19. Study-level information: T cells, B-cell-depleted T cells, or PBMCs supplied cDNA or gDNA.

TCRdb keeps only in-frame clones here, not all; method: immunoSEQ multiplex PCR. The sample holds about 40,000 clones, approximately 91% seen once. Germline loops: CDR1 LGHDT, CDR2 YNNKEL (reference sequence). V was trimmed by 1 base and J by 0 bases, leaving 11 bases between them. CDR3 length: 16 amino acids. V usage is TRBV3-1 (or the pseudogene TRBV3-2) and J usage is TRBJ2-3; D gene ambiguous. The sequence derives from a woman aged 80 or over with acute or convalescent COVID-19. The sequencing sample was made of peripheral blood. CDR3 residues: CASSQGFGRSTDTQYF. As DNA, the CDR3 is TGTGCCAGCAGCCAAGGCTTCGGTCGTAGCACAGATACGCAGTATTTT.